What follows are 9 T cell receptor beta chains derived from one specimen sequenced in a study of CD8+CD57+ T cells in acquired aplastic anemia. Previously, flow cytometry had revealed CD8+CD57+ cell expansion in the patients chosen for sequencing. Profiles of TCR beta VDJ and CDR3 were generated from a genomic DNA template. MiXCR, run by TCRdb on the reads, gives a single entry per CDR3 protein. The data contain under 200,000 distinct CDR3 sequences, nearly 50% of them singletons. Source material: sorted CD4+, CD8+, or CD8+CD57+ T cells (not recorded which) from PBMCs. Every receptor here comes from a human donor with aplastic anemia.

This clonotype was recorded many times. The chain is built from TRBV7-3 and TRBJ1-3; D unclear. V was clipped by 5 bases and J by 0 bases, with 8 bases between them. The germline V gene has CDR1 SGHTA and CDR2 FQGTGA. The CDR3 consists of 14 residues. The CDR3: CASSRVPSGNTIYF. DNA for the CDR3: TGTGCCAGCAGCCGAGTACCCTCTGGAAACACCATATATTTT. Full variable domain (missing parts from reference TRBV7-3 and TRBJ1-3): GAGVSQTPSNKVTEKGKYVELRCDPISGHTALYWYRQSLGQGPEFLIYFQGTGAADDSGLPNDRFFAVRPEGSVSTLKIQRTERGDSAVYLCASSRVPSGNTIYFGEGSWLTVV.

The chain has TRBV10-3 and TRBJ1-1; no firm D call. V lost 0 bases and J 1 base, leaving 6 bases between the germline ends. This CDR3 is built from 14 residues. Germline CDR1 ENHRY, CDR2 SYGVKD. CDR3 sequence: CAISESFGNTEAFF. CDR3 coding DNA: TGTGCCATCAGTGAGTCATTCGGGAACACTGAAGCTTTCTTT.

The chain uses TRBV7-3 and TRBJ1-6, with D unresolved. The CDR3 length is 13 residues. Trimming pared 3 bases from V and 9 bases from J, leaving 9 bases between. Germline V gene data show CDR1 as SGHTA and CDR2 as FQGTGA. CDR3: CASSLKLSSPLHF. The DNA for the CDR3 is TGTGCCAGCAGCTTGAAGCTGTCTTCACCCCTCCACTTT.

There are many counts of this clonotype. The chain uses TRBV11-3 and TRBJ2-7; possibly TRBD1 or TRBD2 for D (6 bases each). This CDR3 region has 14 residues. Trimming shortened V by 9 bases and J by 0 bases, and 15 bases separated the two germline ends. Germline V gives CDR1 SGHNT, CDR2 YENEEA. In DNA form, the CDR3 reads TGTGCCAGTAGTTCCGGGGGCAGCTCCTACGAGCAGTACTTC. Its protein product is CASSSGGSSYEQYF.

The count of this clonotype is one. The CDR3 ends on some other residue instead of the conserved phenylalanine or tryptophan, so this is likely a read error. This chain uses TRBV29-1 with TRBJ1-2; D gene unclear. The length of the CDR3 is 14 residues. Deletions cut 3 bases from V and 3 bases from J, with 14 bases between. Germline V gives CDR1 SQVTM, CDR2 ANQGSEA. In DNA, the CDR3 is TGCAGCGTTGATGAGAGGCCTCTAGACTATGGCTACACCATC. Amino acid sequence: CSVDERPLDYGYTI.

V and J are TRBV25-1 and TRBJ2-3; D gene ambiguous. Between the trimmed V and J ends, which lost 2 bases and 2 bases, there was a span of 14 bases. CDR1 MGHDK and CDR2 SYGVNS come from the germline V gene. The CDR3 contains 16 residues. This CDR3 reads CASSEPSTYITDTQYF. The CDR3 DNA sequence: TGTGCCAGCAGTGAACCCAGCACCTATATCACAGATACGCAGTATTTT.

Concerning this clonotype itself: A much more abundant neighbour one base away suggests this may be a read error. This chain uses TRBV12-3 or TRBV12-4 with TRBJ1-5; weak D call: TRBD1 (5 bases). CDR3 length: 13 residues. V was pared by 9 bases and J by 4 bases, with 13 bases between. The CDR3 DNA follows: TGTGCCAGTAGTAACAGGCGGAATCAGCCCCAGCATTTT. Residues: CASSNRRNQPQHF.

The chain joins TRBV20-1 to TRBJ1-2; TRBD1 is a possible D gene (6 bases). Germline V lookup: CDR1 DFQATT, CDR2 SNEGSKA (reference sequence). This CDR3 contains 12 residues. V gave up 0 bases and J gave up 7 bases, with 9 bases separating them. This CDR3 reads CSAREGGSGYTF. In DNA form, the CDR3 reads TGCAGTGCTAGAGAAGGGGGGTCTGGCTACACCTTC.

The chain employs TRBV27 and TRBJ1-1; D gene uncertain. The CDR3 extends over 15 amino acids. Germline V lookup: CDR1 MNHEY, CDR2 SMNVEV (reference sequence). V lost 5 bases and J 1 base, leaving 14 bases between the germline ends. This CDR3 is CASSPSLGPNTEAFF. The CDR3, as DNA: TGTGCCAGCAGTCCCTCTTTAGGGCCGAACACTGAAGCTTTCTTT.